The 14 T cell receptor beta chains presented below share a single source sample, sequenced in a study of blood T cell repertoires in COVID-19. Some clones are missing from TCRdb's copy, which holds only in-frame ones; the method was immunoSEQ multiplex PCR. The sample carries some 15,000 clones, roughly 87% recorded once. The sequenced material came from peripheral blood. Receptor source: a human donor in a cohort sampled during active COVID-19.

The chain couples TRBV15 to TRBJ1-5; perhaps TRBD1 as D (6 bases). The CDR3 length is 15 residues. Germline CDR1 is LNHNV and CDR2 is YYDKDF (reference sequence). V lost 0 bases and J lost 4, with 10 bases in between. This CDR3 reads CATSRDSRGNQPQHF. The CDR3 nucleotides read TGTGCCACCAGCAGAGATTCCAGGGGAAATCAGCCCCAGCATTTT.

This chain uses TRBV5-3 with TRBJ2-1; tentatively, D is TRBD1 (5 bases). TRBV5-3 is an open reading frame, and its role is uncertain. The CDR3 runs 14 residues. With 1 base removed from V and 6 bases from J, the gap between germline ends came to 11 bases. CDR3 bases: TGTGCCAGAAGCTTGCCCGCAGGGTGCAATGAGCAGTTCTTC. The encoded protein is CARSLPAGCNEQFF.

The table lists this clone with a count of one. The genes are TRBV4-1 and TRBJ2-1, with TRBD1 matching 10 bases. The germline CDR1 and CDR2 sequences are MGHRA and YSYEKL. V was clipped by 1 base and J by 7 bases; unmatched bases: 19. The CDR3 totals 20 residues. The CDR3 spells CASSQGYLKSGTGESNEQFF. CDR3 coding DNA: TGCGCCAGCAGCCAAGGGTACCTAAAAAGCGGGACAGGGGAGAGTAATGAGCAGTTCTTC.

This chain connects TRBV5-1 to TRBJ2-3; 10 bases fit TRBD2. Germline loops: CDR1 SGHRS, CDR2 YFSETQ. J lost 6 bases, V lost 2 bases, and 12 bases had no gene match. The CDR3 sequence is 17 residues long. CDR3 DNA sequence: TGCGCCAGCAGCTTAACTCTAGCGGGAGCCGGCGGGGATACGCAGTATTTT. It specifies CASSLTLAGAGGDTQYF. Supplemented by reference TRBV5-1 and TRBJ2-3, the full variable domain reads KAGVTQTPRYLIKTRGQQVTLSCSPISGHRSVSWYQQTPGQGLQFLFEYFSETQRNKGNFPGRFSGRQFSNSRSEMNVSTLELGDSALYLCASSLTLAGAGGDTQYFGPGTRLTVL.

CDR3 residues: CASSPRQLPNTEAFF. In DNA form, the CDR3 reads TGTGCCAGCAGCCCTCGACAGCTACCGAACACTGAAGCTTTCTTT. The chain links TRBV9 to TRBJ1-1; D perhaps matches TRBD1 (5 bases). CDR1 and CDR2 (germline): SGDLS, YYNGEE. The CDR3 contains 15 residues. Trimming took 4 bases from V and 1 from J, leaving 14 bases between them.

The chain joins TRBV24-1 to TRBJ2-5, with 8 bases aligning to TRBD1. Trimming cost V 0 bases and J 6 bases; bases outside gene matches: 2. CDR1 KGHDR and CDR2 SFDVKD come from the germline V gene. The CDR3 is made up of 14 amino acids. The CDR3 DNA follows: TGTGCCACCAGTGATTTGCGCAGGGGGCAGACCCAGTACTTC. It yields the protein CATSDLRRGQTQYF.

CDR3 nucleotide sequence: TGTGCCAGCAGCTCGGGATCACCCCTCCACTTT. It translates to CASSSGSPLHF. The rearrangement links TRBV5-6 to TRBJ1-6; D is undetermined. The germline V and J ends were trimmed by 3 bases and 10 bases, with 5 bases remaining between them. Germline CDR1 is SGHDT and CDR2 is YYEEEE. The CDR3 spans 11 residues. The variable domain in full, with the rest retrieved from reference TRBV5-6 and TRBJ1-6, is DAGVTQSPTHLIKTRGQQVTLRCSPKSGHDTVSWYQQALGQGPQFIFQYYEEEERQRGNFPDRFSGHQFPNYSSELNVNALLLGDSALYLCASSSGSPLHFGNGTRLTVT.

The rearrangement uses TRBV7-2 and TRBJ2-1, with D possibly being TRBD2 (5 bases). The CDR3 totals 14 residues. The V and J ends lost 5 bases and 2 bases respectively, with 10 bases between them. The germline gives CDR1 SGHTA, CDR2 FQGNSA. This CDR3 reads CASSLTRTYNEQFF. CDR3 DNA: TGTGCCAGCAGCCTTACTAGAACCTACAATGAGCAGTTCTTC.

The V and J genes are TRBV7-8 and TRBJ2-1; D is perhaps TRBD2 (7 bases). CDR1 and CDR2 from the germline V gene are SGHVS and FQNEAQ. V was cut by 7 bases and J by 7 bases, with 23 bases left in between. The CDR3 extends over 16 amino acids. The DNA of the CDR3 is TGTGCCAGCAATATGGGGGGGGCAAATCCCAGAAATGAGCAGTTCTTC. As protein: CASNMGGANPRNEQFF.

DNA for the CDR3: TGTGCCAGCAGCTTAAGTGGGGGTAGCGGCGGCGAGCAGTACTTC. Its protein is CASSLSGGSGGEQYF. The rearrangement links TRBV7-3 to TRBJ2-7; possible D gene TRBD2, 6 bases. This CDR3 is built from 15 residues. Trimming removed 1 base at V and 6 bases at J, with 16 bases between. The V gene's germline CDR1 is SGHTA and CDR2 FQGTGA.

The chain links TRBV11-2 to TRBJ2-2; D perhaps matches TRBD2 (6 bases). V gave up 1 base and J gave up 3 bases, with 12 bases separating them. Germline V gives CDR1 SGHAT, CDR2 FQNNGV. This CDR3 has 16 amino acids. The CDR3 DNA follows: TGTGCCAGCAGCTTAGGTCCAAGCGGGTACACCGGGGAGCTGTTTTTT. Translation gives CASSLGPSGYTGELFF. The full variable domain, its missing parts supplied by reference TRBV11-2 and TRBJ2-2, is EAGVAQSPRYKIIEKRQSVAFWCNPISGHATLYWYQQILGQGPKLLIQFQNNGVVDDSQLPKDRFSAERLKGVDSTLKIQPAKLEDSAVYLCASSLGPSGYTGELFFGEGSRLTVL.

The V gene is TRBV7-8, the J gene TRBJ1-1; D possibly corresponds to TRBD1 (6 bases). CDR1 SGHVS and CDR2 FQNEAQ come from the germline V gene. The CDR3 is 14 amino acids. Trimming stripped 5 bases from V and 1 base from J, with 11 bases between. This CDR3 is CASSTQGTNTEAFF. The DNA of the CDR3 is TGTGCCAGCAGCACACAGGGAACGAACACTGAAGCTTTCTTT.

This chain joins TRBV19 and TRBJ1-5; 8 positions match TRBD1. Germline V gene data show CDR1 as LNHDA and CDR2 as SQIVND (reference sequence). The CDR3 has 18 amino acids. Trimming removed 7 bases from V and 2 bases from J; junction bases left unmatched: 16. The CDR3 reads CASTPDRVGIDRNQPQHF. The CDR3 DNA is TGTGCCAGTACCCCGGACAGGGTAGGTATAGACCGCAATCAGCCCCAGCATTTT. Complete variable domain (other parts from reference TRBV19 and TRBJ1-5): DGGITQSPKYLFRKEGQNVTLSCEQNLNHDAMYWYRQDPGQGLRLIYYSQIVNDFQKGDIAEGYSVSREKKESFPLTVTSAQKNPTAFYLCASTPDRVGIDRNQPQHFGDGTRLSIL.

This rearrangement joins TRBV5-1 to TRBJ2-7, with D perhaps matching TRBD2 (5 bases). Deletions cut 1 base from V and 5 bases from J, with 16 bases between. Germline V gives CDR1 SGHRS, CDR2 YFSETQ. CDR3 length equals 15 residues. CDR3 amino acids: CASSLSLASSDEQYF. CDR3 nucleotide sequence: TGCGCCAGCAGCTTGTCGCTAGCCTCGTCGGACGAGCAGTACTTC.